This T cell receptor (beta chain) comes out of a study of vaccination and CD4 T cells after COVID-19. Across the whole study: Post-COVID draws followed diagnosis by a median around 97 days (range 35 to 161).

Treatment indicated: roughly ten-day PBMC culture with coronavirus spike peptide pools or control peptides (ViraFEST assay). Worth noting for this clonotype: As yet, its antigen is unknown.

With the Oncomine TCR Beta short-read assay, DNA from cultured CD4+ T cells was sequenced. The authors extracted genomic DNA from cultured CD4+ T cells. TCRdb passed the PCR reads through MiXCR, listing each CDR3 protein once. This sample carries 20,000 or so distinct CDR3 sequences, approximately 52% of them seen once, and the ten largest clones take 2.5%. The length of the CDR3 is 14 residues. The germline gives CDR1 SGHTA, CDR2 FQGNSA. Trimming pared 5 bases from V and 2 bases from J, leaving 10 bases between. This chain links TRBV7-2 with TRBJ1-3, with a weak D call TRBD1 (5 bases). The material was CD4+ T cells from blood, cultured in vitro, obtained after SARS-CoV-2 vaccination. The clonotype was recovered from a human donor who had recovered from COVID-19. CDR3 nucleotides: TGTGCCAGCAGCCGGGGGGTTACTGGAAACACCATATATTTT. It encodes CASSRGVTGNTIYF.